The TCR beta chain described here comes from a study of shared clonotypes between healthy human individuals. Overall study: Serving as donors were a couple of women and a few men, whose ages spanned 18 to 49. Three CD4 naive, three CD4 memory, two CD8 naive and one CD8 memory plate were used per donor.

Worth noting for this clone: The antigen is unknown. This CDR3 is also generated by other DNA sequences in the sample.

Unmatched junction bases numbered 6, after V lost 3 bases and J lost 5 bases. CDR1 KGHSH and CDR2 LQKENI come from the germline V gene. This CDR3 has 14 residues. Clones were sequenced by immunoSEQ multiplex PCR, and TCRdb holds only the in-frame ones, with some missing. Seen here are roughly 2.5 million clones, around 94% observed once, and the top ten hold over 0.12%. Notes on the study in general: The represented genetic and exposure-history diversity was limited by the small number of donors. Measured sharing among donors was expected to vary with sequencing depth.

Sequenced: naive CD4+ T cells sorted from blood. The sample's subset: CD45RA+ positively selected. This chain uses TRBV18 with TRBJ1-1, with 7 bases matching TRBD1. The TCR sequence derives from a man aged 18 to 29 in good health. This chain's CDR3 is CASSPGQAGTEAFF. CDR3 coding DNA: TGTGCCAGCTCACCCGGACAGGCGGGGACTGAAGCTTTCTTT.